One sample yielded the 15 T cell receptor beta chains listed below, sequenced in a study of blood T cell repertoires in COVID-19. Clones were sequenced by immunoSEQ multiplex PCR, and TCRdb holds only the in-frame ones, with some missing. This table has 200,000 to 250,000 clones, about nine tenths appearing once. The material sequenced was PBMCs or T cells enriched from blood (not recorded which). These receptors all come from a man younger than 35 with acute COVID-19.

This rearrangement joins TRBV7-2 to TRBJ1-1, with D perhaps TRBD1 (5 bases). Germline V gives CDR1 SGHTA, CDR2 FQGNSA. The ends were cut back, 5 bases at V and 0 bases at J, with 13 bases in the middle. The CDR3 totals 15 residues. The CDR3 here is CASSPLRVMNTEAFF. CDR3 DNA: TGTGCCAGCAGCCCACTCAGGGTGATGAACACTGAAGCTTTCTTT.

The genes are TRBV6-5 and TRBJ1-5; 8 bases match TRBD1. CDR1 and CDR2 from the germline V gene are MNHEY and SVGAGI. Unmatched junction bases numbered 5, after V lost 9 bases and J lost 1 base. The CDR3 has 14 amino acids. DNA of the CDR3: TGTGCCAGAGGACAGGGCGAAAGCAATCAGCCCCAGCATTTT. Translating it yields CARGQGESNQPQHF.

CDR3 protein: CASNTIAGAYNEQFF. CDR3 coding DNA: TGTGCCAGCAACACTATAGCGGGAGCGTACAATGAGCAGTTCTTC. The rearrangement links TRBV28 to TRBJ2-1; 9 bases are shared with TRBD2. Germline V gene sequence: CDR1 MDHEN, CDR2 SYDVKM. This CDR3 is 15 amino acids long. V was pared by 7 bases and J by 4 bases, with 8 bases of the junction left unmatched.

V is TRBV27 and J is TRBJ2-7; no clear D. V was trimmed by 4 bases and J by 1 base, leaving 8 bases between them. Per germline, CDR1 MNHEY and CDR2 SMNVEV (reference sequence). The CDR3 contains 13 residues. The CDR3 coding sequence is TGTGCCAGCAGTTCCCTACTGTCCTACGAGCAGTACTTC. As protein: CASSSLLSYEQYF.

The chain combines TRBV7-9 with TRBJ1-2; D not resolved. The CDR3 length is 14 residues. V shed 5 bases and J shed 0 bases, with 10 bases lying between them. Germline CDR1 reads SEHNR; CDR2 reads FQNEAQ (reference sequence). CDR3 amino acids: CASSPGLTNYGYTF. The CDR3 DNA sequence: TGTGCCAGCAGCCCGGGTCTCACTAACTATGGCTACACCTTC.

The genes are TRBV25-1 and TRBJ2-5; TRBD1 might be the D (5 bases). Germline V gene lookup returns CDR1 MGHDK and CDR2 SYGVNS. V lost 2 bases and J 5 bases, leaving 21 bases between the germline ends. This CDR3 contains 17 residues. Here the CDR3 reads CASSELAPDTERETQYF. In DNA, the CDR3 is TGTGCCAGCAGTGAACTCGCCCCGGACACTGAACGGGAGACCCAGTACTTC.

The gene calls are TRBV12-2 and TRBJ2-7; no check of the table's D call, TRBD1, against the DNA was made. TRBV12-2 is classified as a pseudogene. This CDR3 is 15 amino acids long. In nucleotides, the CDR3 is TGTGCAAGTCGCTTACTCAGGGGCTACTACTACGAGCAGTACTTC. Its protein is CASRLLRGYYYEQYF.

The chain carries TRBV4-1 and TRBJ2-1, with 7 bases fitting TRBD1. The J segment lost 10 bases and the V segment lost 4 bases, leaving 13 bases of the junction unmatched. Germline assignment: CDR1 MGHRA and CDR2 YSYEKL. This CDR3 has 15 residues. CDR3 protein: CASSLMTGSGREQFF. CDR3 sequence (DNA): TGCGCCAGCAGCCTCATGACAGGGTCTGGTAGGGAGCAGTTCTTC.

The chain joins TRBV2 to TRBJ1-1, with TRBD1 as a possible D gene (6 bases). The germline V and J ends were trimmed by 6 bases and 0 bases, with 11 bases remaining between them. The CDR3 has 14 amino acids. CDR1 SNHLY and CDR2 FYNNEI come from the germline V gene. DNA of the CDR3: TGTGCCAGCAGAGAAACAGGGATGAACACTGAAGCTTTCTTT. Translation gives CASRETGMNTEAFF.

This chain joins TRBV5-1 and TRBJ2-7; 9 positions agree with TRBD1. This CDR3 is built from 14 residues. The ends lost 4 bases at V and 5 bases at J; junction bases unmatched: 7. CDR1 and CDR2 (germline): SGHRS, YFSETQ. As DNA, the CDR3 is TGCGCCAGCAGCGTCTCCGGGACAGGGAACGAGCAGTACTTC. This encodes CASSVSGTGNEQYF.

This chain connects TRBV5-8 to TRBJ1-2, with 8 bases fitting TRBD1. Germline-derived CDR1 and CDR2 are SGHTS and YDEGEE. J was trimmed by 6 bases and V by 3 bases; bases with no gene match: 7. The CDR3 is made up of 14 amino acids. The CDR3 DNA reads TGTGCCAGCAGCTCCTGGACAGGGACGGATGGCTACACCTTC. Amino acid sequence: CASSSWTGTDGYTF.

This clone was counted a few times. V usage is TRBV7-9 and J usage is TRBJ2-7; 7 positions match TRBD2. CDR3 length equals 15 residues. J lost 5 bases, V lost 1 base, and 8 bases had no gene match. Germline-derived CDR1 and CDR2 are SEHNR and FQNEAQ (reference sequence). As DNA, the CDR3 is TGTGCCAGCAGCTTAGTTGGGAGGGCCGAAAACGAGCAGTACTTC. Its protein is CASSLVGRAENEQYF.

This clone was detected only once. V is TRBV19 and J is TRBJ2-1, with D perhaps TRBD1 (6 bases). CDR1 LNHDA and CDR2 SQIVND come from the germline V gene (reference sequence). The CDR3 extends over 13 amino acids. V lost 4 bases, J lost 7 bases, and 11 bases lay in between. The CDR3 bases are TGTGCCAGTAGTAACAGGGCAGGGAATGAGCAGTTCTTC. Protein product: CASSNRAGNEQFF.

The CDR3 DNA reads as TGTGCCAGCAAGGAGGGGTTGGCCACTGAAGCTTTCTTT. It translates to CASKEGLATEAFF. V and J are TRBV6-5 and TRBJ1-1; the D gene is possibly TRBD1 (5 bases). This CDR3 has 13 amino acids. The germline V gene encodes CDR1 MNHEY and CDR2 SVGAGI. The ends were cut back, 7 bases at V and 4 bases at J, with 13 bases in the middle.

The J gene is TRBJ1-1, the V gene TRBV24-1, with no clear D. This CDR3 is built from 13 residues. Trimming removed 3 bases at V and 5 bases at J, with 9 bases between. Germline-derived CDR1 and CDR2 are KGHDR and SFDVKD. The CDR3 loop reads CATSDHPGTEAFF. CDR3 nucleotides: TGTGCCACCAGTGATCACCCCGGGACTGAAGCTTTCTTT.